The rows below give T cell receptor beta chains drawn from one sample of a study of blood T cell repertoires in COVID-19. This table comes from immunoSEQ multiplex PCR, and its TCRdb copy is limited to in-frame clones, with some not included. Counted here are about 190,000 clones, around 80% occurring once; the ten biggest clones make up 6.5% to 9.5%. The sample taken for sequencing was peripheral blood. The receptor set was obtained from a woman between 55 and 75 years old with COVID-19, enrolled during active disease. CDR3s include the opening cysteine and the closing phenylalanine or tryptophan. A D gene is named only where the DNA matches it firmly. The size of a clone is reported for some rows only, either as once, few or many, or as a class for expanded clones.

V	D	J	size	CDR3	DNA
TRBV9	TRBD1	TRBJ1-1	.	CASSPDPGTGVTEAFF	TGTGCCAGCAGCCCCGACCCCGGGACAGGGGTCACTGAAGCTTTCTTT
TRBV7-8	.	TRBJ2-7	.	CASSPGGPQQYF	TGTGCCAGCAGCCCAGGCGGGCCTCAGCAGTACTTC
TRBV28	.	TRBJ2-5	.	CASSPETAVETQYF	TGTGCCAGCAGCCCCGAGACAGCAGTTGAGACCCAGTACTTC
TRBV15	TRBD1	TRBJ2-2	.	CATSSQDRGRTGELFF	TGTGCCACCAGCAGCCAGGACAGGGGACGGACCGGGGAGCTGTTTTTT
TRBV11-3	TRBD1	TRBJ2-7	.	CAGSPTGTAPFYEQYF	TGTGCCGGCAGCCCAACCGGGACAGCGCCATTCTACGAGCAGTACTTC
TRBV20-1	.	TRBJ1-5	.	CSASIPGEQPQHF	TGCAGTGCTAGTATTCCGGGGGAGCAGCCCCAGCATTTT
TRBV7-3	.	TRBJ2-5	.	CASSVQDRATQYF	TGTGCCAGCAGCGTACAGGATCGGGCGACCCAGTACTTC
TRBV10-3	.	TRBJ2-5	.	CAIRSDRSVETQYF	TGTGCCATCAGAAGTGACAGGTCCGTGGAGACCCAGTACTTC
TRBV6-5	.	TRBJ1-2	.	CASSTANYGYTF	TGTGCCAGCAGCACAGCCAACTATGGCTACACCTTC
TRBV10-3	TRBD2	TRBJ2-1	.	CAISESASGTYNEQFF	TGTGCCATCAGTGAGTCTGCTAGCGGGACCTACAATGAGCAGTTCTTC
TRBV28	.	TRBJ1-2	.	CASSSERWRVDGYTF	TGTGCCAGCAGTTCAGAAAGGTGGAGGGTCGATGGCTACACCTTC
TRBV7-3	.	TRBJ1-4	.	CASSLGQGSNEKLFF	TGTGCCAGCAGCTTAGGGCAGGGGTCTAATGAAAAACTGTTTTTT
TRBV15	.	TRBJ1-1	few	CATSRDRAGGLTEAFF	TGTGCCACCAGCAGAGATCGGGCCGGGGGACTTACTGAAGCTTTCTTT
TRBV3-1/TRBV3-2	.	TRBJ2-5	.	CASSQAGAGASTGETQYF	TGTGCCAGCAGCCAAGCCGGGGCGGGGGCGAGTACTGGAGAGACCCAGTACTTC